These T cell receptor beta chains were read from a single sample in a study of cytomegalovirus exposure and HLA in healthy donors. Libraries were prepared by immunoSEQ multiplex PCR; TCRdb keeps only in-frame clonotypes and omits some of them. Among fewer than 130,000 clones listed, approximately 82% were seen once. The sequencing input was PBMCs. The receptors were sampled from a man aged 25 to 40 in good health and CMV-seropositive. Both conserved end residues are part of each CDR3. The order of the fields is V gene, CDR3 protein.

v_call: TRBV7-2; cdr3_aa: CASSLATGALNTEAFF
v_call: TRBV18; cdr3_aa: CASSSGRNTGELFF
v_call: TRBV27; cdr3_aa: CASSRRGLGELFF
v_call: TRBV7-2; cdr3_aa: CASSADRGSRNTIYF
v_call: TRBV13; cdr3_aa: CASSLDWDRGNTGELFF
v_call: TRBV7-2; cdr3_aa: CASSLGFVGGDTQYF
v_call: TRBV11-2; cdr3_aa: CASSWGVANYGYTF
v_call: TRBV23-1; cdr3_aa: CASSQSWSREGNQPQHF
v_call: TRBV4-2; cdr3_aa: CASSQDGRGLADNTGELFF
v_call: TRBV27; cdr3_aa: CASSRGAGSTDTQYF
v_call: TRBV28; cdr3_aa: CASSFDRGTYEQYF
v_call: TRBV6-1; cdr3_aa: CASSEWLAGNYNEQFF
v_call: TRBV19; cdr3_aa: CASSIYRGPAYEQYF
v_call: TRBV19; cdr3_aa: CASSIDRGKAYGYTF
v_call: TRBV10-1; cdr3_aa: CASSGQYQETQYF
v_call: TRBV6-5; cdr3_aa: CASSYSQGGTEAFF
v_call: TRBV19; cdr3_aa: CASHFGTGPDTQYF
v_call: TRBV4-1; cdr3_aa: CASSQAGTYEQYF
v_call: TRBV7-2; cdr3_aa: CASSEGQGKAHGYTF
v_call: TRBV9; cdr3_aa: CASSVSRGAQYF
v_call: TRBV28; cdr3_aa: CASSFLGLAGEEQFF
v_call: TRBV28; cdr3_aa: CASSSAGLNQPQHF
v_call: TRBV7-2; cdr3_aa: CASSFPGQDYGYTF
v_call: TRBV15; cdr3_aa: CATSRRRVGMNTEAFF
v_call: TRBV4-1; cdr3_aa: CASGPGTGPTGELFF
v_call: TRBV27; cdr3_aa: CASSLWGVGDGELFF
v_call: TRBV19; cdr3_aa: CASREGVEDQPQHF
v_call: TRBV5-6; cdr3_aa: CASSLRGGVTGELFF
v_call: TRBV11-3; cdr3_aa: CASSLELWGNTIYF
v_call: TRBV5-6; cdr3_aa: CASTLTGIGYNSPLHF
v_call: TRBV7-9; cdr3_aa: CASSLGELAVTQETQYF
v_call: TRBV4-3; cdr3_aa: CASSNRVGGNQPQHF
v_call: TRBV5-5; cdr3_aa: CASSLETGDAVGYGYTF
v_call: TRBV27; cdr3_aa: CASSLLLSAGELFF
v_call: TRBV14; cdr3_aa: CASSQNQYGYTF
v_call: TRBV30; cdr3_aa: CAWSPPGQGIRGYTF
v_call: TRBV27; cdr3_aa: CASSIQRGDRGSEQYF